This T cell receptor beta chain emerged from a study of cytomegalovirus exposure and HLA in healthy donors. Findings and caveats of the study: What TCR beta sequences reportedly achieved was accurate prediction of HLA-A and HLA-B alleles in most subjects. Earlier analysis found most TCR beta V segments productive about 90% or about 30% of the time.

On this clone itself: Its cognate antigen is unknown.

Germline assignment: CDR1 SGHTA and CDR2 FQGNSA. The CDR3 sequence is 14 residues long. V lost 4 bases, J lost 1 base, and 7 bases lay in between. 60 Vbeta and 13 Jbeta primers were used in PCR. Sequenced by immunoSEQ multiplex PCR; TCRdb stores in-frame clones only, minus some. The sample has under 150,000 clones, 70% to 85% seen once. V gene TRBV7-2 combines with J gene TRBJ2-2; a weak D match, TRBD1 (6 bases). The specimen was PBMCs. The TCR sequence derives from a man aged 45-65 years in good health and CMV-seronegative. The chain's CDR3 is CASSSTGNTGELFF. For the CDR3, the DNA is TGTGCCAGCAGCTCGACAGGGAACACCGGGGAGCTGTTTTTT.